Each of the 19 T cell receptor beta chains below was sequenced from the same sample in a study of shared clonotypes between healthy human individuals. The method was immunoSEQ multiplex PCR; TCRdb's version includes in-frame clones alone and lacks a portion of them. Of about 490,000 clones detected, 78% appear once; the ten largest clones hold about 12%. The sample comprised PBMCs. The source is a woman aged 40 to 50 in good health. Some clones in this sample may be carry-over from other donors' samples.

This clone was observed a handful of times. V usage is TRBV10-3 and J usage is TRBJ1-1; D is undetermined. With 2 bases removed from V and 1 base from J, the gap between germline ends came to 11 bases. The CDR3 has 15 amino acids. The germline V gene encodes CDR1 ENHRY and CDR2 SYGVKD. CDR3: CAISETRWPNTEAFF. The CDR3, as DNA: TGTGCCATCAGTGAGACCAGGTGGCCGAACACTGAAGCTTTCTTT.

The chain uses TRBV6-6 and TRBJ2-7; 7 nucleotides align to TRBD2. The V gene's germline CDR1 is MNHNY and CDR2 SVGAGI (reference sequence). The CDR3 extends over 15 amino acids. J gave up 5 bases and V 0 bases, and 7 bases lay outside the gene matches. The CDR3, as DNA: TGTGCCAGCAGTTACTCAGCAGCGGGGTTCGACGAGCAGTACTTC. It codes for CASSYSAAGFDEQYF.

The rearrangement joins TRBV7-2 to TRBJ2-7; 9 positions agree with TRBD1. Germline V gene lookup returns CDR1 SGHTA and CDR2 FQGNSA. The length of the CDR3 is 16 residues. With V trimmed by 4 bases and J by 6 bases, 13 bases remained unmatched. CDR3 nucleotides: TGTGCCAGCAGCTCGCGTCCCGGGACAGGGAGAGCCGAGCAGTACTTC. This codes for CASSSRPGTGRAEQYF.

The chain recombines TRBV5-1 with TRBJ1-2, with D maybe TRBD1 (5 bases). The CDR3 has 13 residues. Per the germline V gene, CDR1 is SGHRS and CDR2 is YFSETQ. Trimming removed 2 bases from V and 7 bases from J, with 12 bases in between. The CDR3 DNA is TGCGCCAGCAGCTTCGGGGCAAGAATTGGCTACACCTTC. Protein sequence: CASSFGARIGYTF.

V usage is TRBV2 and J usage is TRBJ2-2, with 7 positions matching TRBD1. This CDR3 is built from 14 residues. Germline V gives CDR1 SNHLY, CDR2 FYNNEI. The ends lost 8 bases at V and 1 base at J; junction bases unmatched: 4. The CDR3 loop reads CASGQVLNTGELFF. DNA of the CDR3: TGTGCCAGCGGACAGGTCCTGAACACCGGGGAGCTGTTTTTT.

The chain couples TRBV9 to TRBJ2-7; D is possibly TRBD1 or TRBD2 (5 bases each). Trimming left V 3 bases short and J 7 bases short, with 20 bases between. This CDR3 contains 15 residues. Germline loops: CDR1 SGDLS, CDR2 YYNGEE. The CDR3 here is CASSAWDGTAGEQYF. CDR3 coding DNA: TGTGCCAGCAGCGCCTGGGACGGAACGGCCGGTGAGCAGTACTTC.

This chain connects TRBV30 to TRBJ2-1, with TRBD2 matching over 10 bases. CDR3 length: 16 residues. Germline V gene sequence: CDR1 GTSNPN, CDR2 SVGIG (reference sequence). Trimming removed 3 bases from V and 8 bases from J; junction bases left unmatched: 13. The DNA for the CDR3 is TGTGCCTGGAGCCCCGGTAGTAGCGGGAGGTTACATGAGCAGTTCTTC. It translates to CAWSPGSSGRLHEQFF.

The rearrangement links TRBV19 to TRBJ2-7; either TRBD1 or TRBD2 may fit D (5 bases each). V shed 6 bases and J shed 0 bases, with 12 bases lying between them. The CDR3 has 14 residues. Germline V gives CDR1 LNHDA, CDR2 SQIVND (reference sequence). The CDR3 loop reads CASSTGRFSYEQYF. The CDR3 DNA reads as TGTGCCAGTAGCACGGGACGGTTCTCCTACGAGCAGTACTTC.

This clone was seen just once. The V and J genes are TRBV5-1 and TRBJ2-6, with D perhaps matching TRBD1 (6 bases). Germline loops: CDR1 SGHRS, CDR2 YFSETQ. The V end was cut by 0 bases, the J end by 2 bases, with 12 bases between. The CDR3 is made up of 17 amino acids. The CDR3 DNA reads TGCGCCAGCAGCTTGGAGATACAGGGTGCTGGGGCCAACGTCCTGACTTTC. This gives the protein CASSLEIQGAGANVLTF.

This clone was observed once. The V call is TRBV5-1, the J call TRBJ1-2; 7 bases align to TRBD1. Losses at the gene ends were 5 bases for V and 8 bases for J; bases not matched to a gene: 12. Germline V CDR1 and CDR2: SGHRS, YFSETQ. The CDR3 is 14 residues long. Here the CDR3 DNA reads TGCGCCAGCAGTCCTGGACAGGCGGTATCAGGCTACACCTTC. This sequence encodes CASSPGQAVSGYTF.

This chain joins TRBV5-4 and TRBJ2-5, with no clear D. CDR3 size: 14 residues. Trimming took off 0 bases at V and 2 bases at J, with 8 bases between the two ends. Germline assignment: CDR1 SGHNT and CDR2 YYREEE (reference sequence). DNA for the CDR3: TGTGCCAGCAGCTTGGATCCGGATCAAGAGACCCAGTACTTC. This translates into CASSLDPDQETQYF.

V and J are TRBV7-5 and TRBJ1-1; the D segment call TRBD1 is taken from the table without a DNA check. TRBV7-5 is an annotated pseudogene. The CDR3 sequence is 15 residues long. CDR3 in amino acids: CVRSRRDRGVTEAFF. The DNA of the CDR3 is TGTGTCAGAAGCCGACGGGACAGGGGTGTTACTGAAGCTTTCTTT.

This clone was seen a few times. The chain carries TRBV7-2 and TRBJ2-2; D remains unclear. The germline gives CDR1 SGHTA, CDR2 FQGNSA. The CDR3 is made up of 14 amino acids. V was cut by 3 bases and J by 0 bases, with 5 bases left in between. The CDR3, as DNA: TGTGCCAGCAGCTTCGAGCCGAACACCGGGGAGCTGTTTTTT. Translated, it gives CASSFEPNTGELFF.

The gene calls are TRBV5-5 and TRBJ1-4; tentative D call: TRBD1 (5 bases). Trimming cost V 4 bases and J 7 bases, with 14 bases left between them. The CDR3 covers 14 residues. CDR1 and CDR2 from the germline V gene are SGHKS and YYEKEE (reference sequence). The CDR3 protein is CASSVRARGEKLFF. The CDR3 DNA reads as TGTGCCAGCAGCGTCAGGGCGAGGGGTGAAAAACTGTTTTTT.

In DNA form, the CDR3 reads TGTGCCAGCAGTTTTCCTAGGGAAAACATTCAGTACTTC. Amino acid sequence: CASSFPRENIQYF. The chain carries TRBV28 and TRBJ2-4; no definite D call. The CDR3 has 13 residues. Germline CDR1 is MDHEN and CDR2 is SYDVKM. Trimming pared 3 bases from V and 5 bases from J, leaving 8 bases between. Together with reference TRBV28 and TRBJ2-4, the CDR3 gives the full variable domain: DVKVTQSSRYLVKRTGEKVFLECVQDMDHENMFWYRQDPGLGLRLIYFSYDVKMKEKGDIPEGYSVSREKKERFSLILESASTNQTSMYLCASSFPRENIQYFGAGTRLSVL.

V gene TRBV5-6 combines with J gene TRBJ2-7; D is undetermined. V lost 2 bases to trimming and J lost 4 bases, with 4 bases between them. The germline V gene has CDR1 SGHDT and CDR2 YYEEEE. The CDR3 loop spans 11 amino acids. The CDR3 DNA reads as TGTGCCAGCAGCTTCGGTTACGAGCAGTACTTC. Amino acids: CASSFGYEQYF.

The chain recombines TRBV5-5 with TRBJ1-1, with a tentative D call TRBD1 (6 bases). Trimming cost V 4 bases and J 4 bases, with 11 bases left between them. The CDR3 extends over 13 amino acids. Germline values: CDR1 SGHKS, CDR2 YYEKEE (reference sequence). CDR3 sequence: CASSQQGPTEAFF. For the CDR3, the DNA is TGTGCCAGCAGCCAACAGGGCCCCACTGAAGCTTTCTTT.

The chain carries TRBV4-1 and TRBJ1-4, with D unclear. V shed 4 bases and J shed 0 bases, with 3 bases lying between them. CDR1 MGHRA and CDR2 YSYEKL come from the germline V gene. The CDR3 runs 13 residues. DNA of the CDR3: TGCGCCAGCAGCCTAACAACTAATGAAAAACTGTTTTTT. The encoded protein is CASSLTTNEKLFF.

The V and J genes are TRBV27 and TRBJ2-1; 8 bases align to TRBD2. V was clipped by 4 bases and J by 4 bases; unmatched bases: 15. The CDR3 runs to 18 residues. Germline loops: CDR1 MNHEY, CDR2 SMNVEV (reference sequence). CDR3 residues: CASSSRLPTSGSYNEQFF. In DNA form, the CDR3 reads TGTGCCAGCAGTTCCCGTTTGCCTACTAGCGGCTCGTACAATGAGCAGTTCTTC.